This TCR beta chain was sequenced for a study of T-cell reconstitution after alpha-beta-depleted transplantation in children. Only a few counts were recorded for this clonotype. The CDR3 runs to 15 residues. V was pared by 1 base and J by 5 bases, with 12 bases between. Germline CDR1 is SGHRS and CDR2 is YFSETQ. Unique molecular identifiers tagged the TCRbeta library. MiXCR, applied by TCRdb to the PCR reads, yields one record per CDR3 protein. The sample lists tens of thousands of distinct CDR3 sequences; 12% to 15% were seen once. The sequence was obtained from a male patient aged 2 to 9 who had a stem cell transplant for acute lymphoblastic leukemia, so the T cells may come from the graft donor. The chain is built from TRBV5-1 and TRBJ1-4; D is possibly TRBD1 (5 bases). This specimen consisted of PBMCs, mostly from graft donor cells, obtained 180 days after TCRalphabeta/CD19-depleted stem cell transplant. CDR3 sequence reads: CASSLSGALNEKLFF. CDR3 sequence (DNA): TGCGCCAGCAGCTTGAGCGGGGCGCTCAATGAAAAACTGTTTTTT.